This T cell receptor beta chain was found in a study of blood T cell repertoires in COVID-19. In the study overall: The origin of the acute and convalescent COVID-19 samples was the United States, Italy and Spain. Sources were T cells, B-cell-depleted T cells, or PBMCs; the material itself was cDNA or gDNA.

CDR1 is LGHNA and CDR2 is YSLEER in the germline V gene. The CDR3 spans 12 residues. V was pared by 4 bases and J by 7 bases, with 8 bases between. Original handling: From reference gene primer amplification, estimates of nucleated cell counts were derived. Clones were sequenced by immunoSEQ multiplex PCR, and TCRdb holds only the in-frame ones, with some missing. From that table come the V and J calls and clone size; the DNA was used to work out D and trimming. The top ten clones hold roughly a tenth of a sample with 110,000 to 150,000 clones, 84% of them seen once. Sequences were obtained from peripheral blood. This chain links TRBV4-3 with TRBJ2-1; D not certain. The clonotype was recovered from a man between 60 and 75 years old with active or convalescent COVID-19. The CDR3 region has the DNA TGCGCCAGCAGCCCCTCTAGAAATGAGCAGTTCTTC. It translates to CASSPSRNEQFF.